This T cell receptor (beta chain) was found in a study of OX40 agonist ivuxolimab in advanced cancers. Study-wide context: Patient treatment consisted of intravenous ivuxolimab administration every 2 weeks at 0.01 to 10 mg/kg.

This CDR3 comprises 14 residues. The germline V and J ends were trimmed by 6 bases and 0 bases, with 13 bases remaining between them. Germline CDR1 SQVTM, CDR2 ANQGSEA. Repertoires were generated with immunoSEQ multiplex PCR, while TCRdb's copy carries only in-frame clones and drops some. The sample yields 70,000 to 95,000 clones, roughly 88% seen once. As for this clone: The antigen remains undetermined.

Study-level findings and limits: By week 6 at 0.1 to 3.0 mg/kg, blood CD4+ and CD8+ T cells had expanded clonally.

The sequencing here drew on CD4+ or CD8+ T cells sorted from blood, taken in a trial of the OX40 agonist ivuxolimab. The source is an adult with an advanced solid tumor such as melanoma, head and neck, liver or kidney cancer. V is TRBV29-1 and J is TRBJ2-3; D uncertain. This chain's CDR3 is CSVALVGSTDTQYF. The CDR3, as DNA: TGCAGCGTCGCACTGGTGGGTAGCACAGATACGCAGTATTTT.